Shown below are 8 T cell receptor beta chains from a single sample sequenced in a study of OX40 agonist ivuxolimab in advanced cancers. TCRdb's table, derived via immunoSEQ multiplex PCR, lists solely in-frame clones and lacks some. The table has under 200,000 clones, under 95% seen once. The sample was CD4+ or CD8+ T cells sorted from blood, taken in a trial of the OX40 agonist ivuxolimab. These receptors were collected from an adult with an advanced solid tumor such as melanoma, head and neck, liver or kidney cancer.

The genes are TRBV9 and TRBJ1-3; 8 bases are shared with TRBD1. CDR1 SGDLS and CDR2 YYNGEE come from the germline V gene. The CDR3 sequence is 16 residues long. The ends lost 0 bases at V and 2 bases at J; junction bases unmatched: 4. The DNA for the CDR3 is TGTGCCAGCAGCGTAGCTCAGGGGGCCACTGGAAACACCATATATTTT. It translates to CASSVAQGATGNTIYF.

CDR3 amino acids: CASRQGRSSYNEQFF. The CDR3 nucleotides read TGTGCCAGTAGGCAGGGACGGAGCTCCTACAATGAGCAGTTCTTC. The chain is built from TRBV19 and TRBJ2-1, with D perhaps assigned TRBD1 or TRBD2 (5 bases each). The CDR3 has 15 residues. From germline, CDR1 is LNHDA and CDR2 SQIVND (reference sequence). Trimming shortened V by 6 bases and J by 0 bases, and 12 bases separated the two germline ends.

V and J are TRBV2 and TRBJ2-5, with D maybe TRBD2 (5 bases). The germline gives CDR1 SNHLY, CDR2 FYNNEI. Trimming pared 3 bases from V and 5 bases from J, leaving 16 bases between. The CDR3 totals 15 residues. DNA for the CDR3: TGTGCCAGCAGTGATGCTAGCCATCCCCGGGAGACCCAGTACTTC. Translating gives CASSDASHPRETQYF.

The V call is TRBV10-2, the J call TRBJ1-5; D perhaps matches TRBD1 (6 bases). The CDR3 extends over 19 amino acids. Germline CDR1 and CDR2: WSHSY and SAAADI. Trimming took 4 bases from V and 4 from J, leaving 26 bases between them. The DNA for the CDR3 is TGCGCCAGCAGTGCCCTAAAAGTAGGGGGATCGGGGGGGAATCAGCCCCAGCATTTT. This encodes CASSALKVGGSGGNQPQHF.

The V call is TRBV28, the J call TRBJ2-7; 10 nucleotides agree with TRBD2. The V and J ends lost 5 bases and 2 bases, in that order; junction bases with no gene match: 6. The CDR3 totals 15 residues. Germline V gene sequence: CDR1 MDHEN, CDR2 SYDVKM. In nucleotides, the CDR3 is TGTGCCAGCAGTCCAACTAGCGGGGAAACCTACGAGCAGTACTTC. As protein: CASSPTSGETYEQYF.

The V and J genes are TRBV2 and TRBJ1-2; TRBD1 agrees at 8 bases. The CDR3 length is 14 residues. The trim removed 6 bases at V and 3 bases at J, leaving 6 bases unmatched. Germline V lookup: CDR1 SNHLY, CDR2 FYNNEI. This CDR3 is CASRPRGPYYGYTF. The DNA for the CDR3 is TGTGCCAGCAGACCCAGGGGGCCATACTATGGCTACACCTTC. Using reference TRBV2 and TRBJ1-2 for the parts outside the CDR3, the full variable domain is EPEVTQTPSHQVTQMGQEVILRCVPISNHLYFYWYRQILGQKVEFLVSFYNNEISEKSEIFDDQFSVERPDGSNFTLKIRSTKLEDSAMYFCASRPRGPYYGYTFGSGTRLTVV.

This chain links TRBV28 with TRBJ2-5, with TRBD1 identical over 10 bases. The tail of the sequence fits TRBJ2-7 better, so the J call may be wrong. In germline, CDR1 is MDHEN, CDR2 SYDVKM. The length of the CDR3 is 13 residues. The CDR3 spells CATRQGAFYEQYF. CDR3 nucleotide sequence: TGTGCCACCCGACAGGGGGCGTTCTACGAGCAGTACTTC.

The chain is built from TRBV6-1 and TRBJ2-3; D unresolved. The V gene lost 2 bases and the J gene lost 2 bases, with 11 bases spanning the gap. CDR3 length: 15 amino acids. Germline CDR1 reads MNHNS; CDR2 reads SASEGT. Written as DNA, the CDR3 is TGTGCCAGCAGTGAACAACCGAGAATCACAGATACGCAGTATTTT. As protein: CASSEQPRITDTQYF.